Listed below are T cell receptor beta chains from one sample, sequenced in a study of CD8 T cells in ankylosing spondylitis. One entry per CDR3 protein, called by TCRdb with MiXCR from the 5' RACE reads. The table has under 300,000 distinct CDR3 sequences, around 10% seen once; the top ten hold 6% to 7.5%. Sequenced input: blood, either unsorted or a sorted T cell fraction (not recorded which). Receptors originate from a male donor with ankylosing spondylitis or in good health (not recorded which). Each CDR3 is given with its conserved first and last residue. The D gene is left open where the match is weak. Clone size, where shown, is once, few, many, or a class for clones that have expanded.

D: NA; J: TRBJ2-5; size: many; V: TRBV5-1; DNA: TGCGCCAGCAGCTTGACCGGACTGGAGACCCAGTACTTC; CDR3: CASSLTGLETQYF
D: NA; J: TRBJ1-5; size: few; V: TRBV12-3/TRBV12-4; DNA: TGTGCCAGCAGTTCCCTCGGAGGGGATCAGCCCCAGCATTTT; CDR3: CASSSLGGDQPQHF
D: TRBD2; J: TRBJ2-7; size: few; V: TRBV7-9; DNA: TGTGCCAGCAGCTTAGTGACTAGCGGGCACCCAGAGCAGTACTTC; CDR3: CASSLVTSGHPEQYF
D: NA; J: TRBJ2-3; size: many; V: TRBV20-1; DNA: TGCAGTGCTACCCCCCCGGCCGGGGAGTGGACAGATACGCAGTATTTT; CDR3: CSATPPAGEWTDTQYF
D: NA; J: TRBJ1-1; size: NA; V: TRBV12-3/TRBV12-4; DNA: TGTGCCAGCAGTTTCGAAGTGAACACTGAAGCTTTCTTT; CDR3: CASSFEVNTEAFF
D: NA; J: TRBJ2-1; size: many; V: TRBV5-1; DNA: TGCGCCAGCAGCCCCGACGTTTACAATGAGCAGTTCTTC; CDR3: CASSPDVYNEQFF
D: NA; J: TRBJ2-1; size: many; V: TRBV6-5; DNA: TGTGCCAGCAGTTACTCGATATCCAATGAGCAGTTCTTC; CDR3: CASSYSISNEQFF
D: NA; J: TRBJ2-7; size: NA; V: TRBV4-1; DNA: TGCGCCAGCAGTCAATTCCCGACCGGCGAGCAGTACTTC; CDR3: CASSQFPTGEQYF
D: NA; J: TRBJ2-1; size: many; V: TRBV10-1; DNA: TGCGCCAGCAGTGAGTCGAGTTCCAATGAGCAGTTCTTC; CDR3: CASSESSSNEQFF
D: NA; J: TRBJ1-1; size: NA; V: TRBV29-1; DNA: TGCAGCGTTGGTTCGGGGGTTATGAACACTGAAGCTTTCTTT; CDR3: CSVGSGVMNTEAFF
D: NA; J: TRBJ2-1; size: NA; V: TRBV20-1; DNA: TGCAGTGCTCCAACTAGGGTGGCGTACAATGAGCAGTTCTTC; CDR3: CSAPTRVAYNEQFF
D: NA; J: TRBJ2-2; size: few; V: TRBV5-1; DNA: TGCGCCAGCAGCTTGGCCGGCCGGGGGCAGCTGTTTTTT; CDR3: CASSLAGRGQLFF
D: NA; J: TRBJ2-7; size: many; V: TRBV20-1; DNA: TGCAGTGCTAGAGAAGGTCGACAGTTCTCCTACGAGCAGTACTTC; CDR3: CSAREGRQFSYEQYF
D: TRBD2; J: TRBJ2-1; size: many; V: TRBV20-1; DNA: TGCAGTGCTGGACGAATTAATAGCGGGAGCGATGAGCAGTTCTTC; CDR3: CSAGRINSGSDEQFF
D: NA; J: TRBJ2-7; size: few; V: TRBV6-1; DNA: TGTGCCAGCAGGGGGGATGCCCCGTACGAGCAGTACTTC; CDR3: CASRGDAPYEQYF
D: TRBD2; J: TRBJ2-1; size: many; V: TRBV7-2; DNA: TGTGCCAGCGGGAAAGCGGGGAGTCTCAATGAGCAGTTCTTC; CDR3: CASGKAGSLNEQFF
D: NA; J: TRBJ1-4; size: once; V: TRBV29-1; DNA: TGCAGCGTCAGACGGACGGGGAATGAAAAACTGTTTTTT; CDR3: CSVRRTGNEKLFF
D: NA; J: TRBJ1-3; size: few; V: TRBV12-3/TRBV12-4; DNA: TGTGCCAGCAGTTTCGGGGGGTCCGGAAACACCATATATTTT; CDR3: CASSFGGSGNTIYF
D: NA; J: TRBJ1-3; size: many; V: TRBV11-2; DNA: TGTGCCAGCAGCTTAGGGGCAGCCTCTGGAAACACCATATATTTT; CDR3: CASSLGAASGNTIYF
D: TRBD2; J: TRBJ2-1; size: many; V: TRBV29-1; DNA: TGCAGCGGGACTAGCGGGAGTATTGAGCAGTTCTTC; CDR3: CSGTSGSIEQFF
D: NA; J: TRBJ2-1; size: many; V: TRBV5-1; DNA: TGCGCCAGCAGCCCTGGCCGTGACGGAGGCCTCTACAATGAGCAGTTCTTC; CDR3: CASSPGRDGGLYNEQFF
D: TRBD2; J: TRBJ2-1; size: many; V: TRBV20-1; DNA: TGCAGTGCTAAATGGCGGGGGACCTACAATGAGCAGTTCTTC; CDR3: CSAKWRGTYNEQFF
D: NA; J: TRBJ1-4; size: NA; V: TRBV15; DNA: TGTGCCACCAGCAGAGATCATGATGAAAAACTGTTTTTT; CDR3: CATSRDHDEKLFF
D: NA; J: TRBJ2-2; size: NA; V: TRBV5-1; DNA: TGCGCCAGCAGGTTAAGCCAGAACACCGGGGAGCTGTTTTTT; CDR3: CASRLSQNTGELFF
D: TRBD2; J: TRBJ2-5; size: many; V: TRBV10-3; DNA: TGTGCCATCAGTAGTTCGGGAGGATTGGTAGAGACCCAGTACTTC; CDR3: CAISSSGGLVETQYF
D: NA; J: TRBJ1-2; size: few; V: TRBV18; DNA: TGTGCCAGCTCACCAATCGGCTATGGCTACACCTTC; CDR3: CASSPIGYGYTF
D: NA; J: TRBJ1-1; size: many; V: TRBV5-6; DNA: TGTGCCAGCAGCTTGGCTTACTCTGAAGCTTTCTTT; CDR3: CASSLAYSEAFF
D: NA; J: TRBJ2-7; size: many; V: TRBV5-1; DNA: TGCGCCAGCAGCCCCGGGACGGCTAGCTCCTACGAGCAGTACTTC; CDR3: CASSPGTASSYEQYF
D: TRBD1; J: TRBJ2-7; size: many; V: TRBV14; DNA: TGTGCCAGCAGCCGGGACAGGGTCTCCTACGAGCAGTACTTC; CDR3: CASSRDRVSYEQYF
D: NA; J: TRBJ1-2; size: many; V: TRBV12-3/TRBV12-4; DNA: TGTGCTACCCTCGGTACCCCTGGCTACACCTTC; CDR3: CATLGTPGYTF
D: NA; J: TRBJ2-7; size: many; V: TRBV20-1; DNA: TGCAGTGCTAGAGGCCCGGGGGAGCAGTACTTC; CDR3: CSARGPGEQYF
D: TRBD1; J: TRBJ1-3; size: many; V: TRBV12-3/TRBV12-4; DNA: TGTGCCAGCAGTTTACCGGGACAGGGCAGAAACACCATATATTTT; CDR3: CASSLPGQGRNTIYF
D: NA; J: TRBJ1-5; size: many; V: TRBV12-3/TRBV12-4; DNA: TGTGCCAGCGGACAGATAAGCAATCAGCCCCAGCATTTT; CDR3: CASGQISNQPQHF
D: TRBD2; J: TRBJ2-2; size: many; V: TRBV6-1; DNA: TGTGCCAGCAGCACCCTAGCGGGGAACACCGGGGAGCTGTTTTTT; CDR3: CASSTLAGNTGELFF
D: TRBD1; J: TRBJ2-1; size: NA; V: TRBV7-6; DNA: TGTGCCAGCAGCTTCGGGACAGGGTCGGGCAATGAGCAGTTCTTC; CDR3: CASSFGTGSGNEQFF
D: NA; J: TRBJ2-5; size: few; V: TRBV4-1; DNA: TGCGCCAGCAGCCAAGAAGAAACCGGCCGGGGGTGGCAAGAGACCCAGTACTTC; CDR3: CASSQEETGRGWQETQYF
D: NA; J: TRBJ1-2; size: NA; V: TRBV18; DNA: TGTGCCAGCTCACCACCTACAGGGTTGGCTAACTATGGCTACACCTTC; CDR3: CASSPPTGLANYGYTF
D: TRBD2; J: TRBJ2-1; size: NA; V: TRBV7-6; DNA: TGTGCCAGCAGCTCAACTAGCGGGACGGGTGAGCAGTTCTTC; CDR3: CASSSTSGTGEQFF
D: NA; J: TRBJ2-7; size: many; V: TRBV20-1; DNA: TGCAGTGCCATAACTAGACCGGAAGACACCTCCTACGAGCAGTACTTC; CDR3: CSAITRPEDTSYEQYF
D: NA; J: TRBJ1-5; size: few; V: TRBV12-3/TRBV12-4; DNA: TGTGCCAGCAGTTTAAGTCGGGGGCAGCCCCAGCATTTT; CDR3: CASSLSRGQPQHF
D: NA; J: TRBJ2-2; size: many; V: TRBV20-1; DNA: TGCAGTGCTGCCGACAGGTCAGCCAAACCCACCGGGGAGCTGTTTTTT; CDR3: CSAADRSAKPTGELFF
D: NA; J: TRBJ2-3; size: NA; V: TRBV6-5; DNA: TGTGCCAGCAGACCGGACAGCCCTAGCACAGATACGCAGTATTTT; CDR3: CASRPDSPSTDTQYF
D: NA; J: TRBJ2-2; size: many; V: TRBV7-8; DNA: TGTGCCAGCAGCTTGGGACTCGGCCCCGGGGAGCTGTTTTTT; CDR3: CASSLGLGPGELFF
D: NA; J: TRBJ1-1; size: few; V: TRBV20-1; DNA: TGCAGTGCTACTCCGGGGGGGGGCGAGATCTGGGGCTTGAACACTGAAGCTTTCTTT; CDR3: CSATPGGGEIWGLNTEAFF
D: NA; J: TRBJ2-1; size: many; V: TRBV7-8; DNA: TGTGCCAGCAGCTTAAATCCAAGGCAGAAGTGGGCCAATGAGCAGTTCTTC; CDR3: CASSLNPRQKWANEQFF
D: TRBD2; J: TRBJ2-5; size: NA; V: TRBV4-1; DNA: TGCGCCAGCAGCCAAGTCCCGCGGCCTAGCGGGCAACAAGAGACCCAGTACTTC; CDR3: CASSQVPRPSGQQETQYF
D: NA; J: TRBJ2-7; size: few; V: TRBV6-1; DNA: TGTGCCAGCAATCCCGGGACGGCCCCCTACGAGCAGTACTTC; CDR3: CASNPGTAPYEQYF
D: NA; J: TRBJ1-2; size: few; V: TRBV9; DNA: TGTGCCAGCAGCGTAGGGGCAGGGGATCCCTATGGCTACACCTTC; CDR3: CASSVGAGDPYGYTF
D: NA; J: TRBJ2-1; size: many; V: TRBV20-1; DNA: TGCAGTGCTAGACCGGCAGGGGGGGCCTACAATGAGCAGTTCTTC; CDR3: CSARPAGGAYNEQFF
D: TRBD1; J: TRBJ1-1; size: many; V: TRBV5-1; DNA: TGCGCCAGCAGCGCGGGACAGGGGGTCACTGAAGCTTTCTTT; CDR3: CASSAGQGVTEAFF
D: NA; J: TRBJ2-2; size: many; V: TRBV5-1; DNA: TGCGCCAGCAGCATCACCGGGGCGGAGCTGTTTTTT; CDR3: CASSITGAELFF
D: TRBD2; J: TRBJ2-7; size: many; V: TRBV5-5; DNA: TGTGCCAGCAGCTTTGTGGCAGCGGGGGCCCACGAGCAGTACTTC; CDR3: CASSFVAAGAHEQYF
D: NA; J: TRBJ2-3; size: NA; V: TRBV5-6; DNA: TGTGCCAGCAGGACGACAGGTATAACAGATACGCAGTATTTT; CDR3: CASRTTGITDTQYF
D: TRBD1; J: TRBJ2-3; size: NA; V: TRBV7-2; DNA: TGTGCCAGCAGCACGAGGGGGCCGCTGGGCACAGATACGCAGTATTTT; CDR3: CASSTRGPLGTDTQYF
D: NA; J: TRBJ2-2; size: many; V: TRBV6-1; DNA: TGTGCCAGCAGCCCCGGTCACACCGGGGAGCTGTTTTTT; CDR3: CASSPGHTGELFF
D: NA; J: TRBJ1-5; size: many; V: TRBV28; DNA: TGTGCCAGCAGTGGACCCCGGAGTCAGCCCCAGCATTTT; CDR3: CASSGPRSQPQHF
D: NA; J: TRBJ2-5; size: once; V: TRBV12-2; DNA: TGTGCAGGTCGCAGAGGGCTCCCGTTCCAAGAGACCCAGTACTTC; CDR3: CAGRRGLPFQETQYF
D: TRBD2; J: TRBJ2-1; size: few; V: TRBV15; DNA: TGTGCCACCAGCCCTAGCGGGGGGGACTACAATGAGCAGTTCTTC; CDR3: CATSPSGGDYNEQFF
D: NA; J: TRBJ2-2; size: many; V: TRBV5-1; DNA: TGCGCCAGCAGCTTGGTCCCCGGCGGGGAGCTGTTTTTT; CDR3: CASSLVPGGELFF
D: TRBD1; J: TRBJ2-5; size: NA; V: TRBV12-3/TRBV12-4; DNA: TGTGCCAGCAGTTTGACAGGGGGCGAGACCCAGTACTTC; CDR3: CASSLTGGETQYF